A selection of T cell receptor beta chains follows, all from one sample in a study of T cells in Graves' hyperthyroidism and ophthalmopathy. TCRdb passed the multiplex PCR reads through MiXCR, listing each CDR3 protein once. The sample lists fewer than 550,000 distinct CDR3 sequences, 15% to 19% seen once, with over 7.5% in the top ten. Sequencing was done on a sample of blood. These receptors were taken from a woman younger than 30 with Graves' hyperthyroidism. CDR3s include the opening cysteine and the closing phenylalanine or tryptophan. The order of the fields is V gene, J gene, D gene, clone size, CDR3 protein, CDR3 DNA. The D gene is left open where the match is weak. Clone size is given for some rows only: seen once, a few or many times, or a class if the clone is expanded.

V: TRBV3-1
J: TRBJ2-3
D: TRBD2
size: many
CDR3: CASSHTSGAPTDTQYF
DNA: TGTGCCAGCAGCCACACTAGCGGGGCCCCCACAGATACGCAGTATTTT

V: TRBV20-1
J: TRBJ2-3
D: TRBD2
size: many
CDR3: CSAPLAGDRTDTQYF
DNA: TGCAGTGCCCCACTAGCGGGGGACCGCACAGATACGCAGTATTTT

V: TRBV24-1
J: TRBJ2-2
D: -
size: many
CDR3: CATSGGGGYTGELFF
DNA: TGTGCCACCAGTGGAGGGGGAGGGTACACCGGGGAGCTGTTTTTT

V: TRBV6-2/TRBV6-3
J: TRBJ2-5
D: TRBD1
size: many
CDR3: CASSPTGRAETQYF
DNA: TGTGCCAGCAGCCCGACAGGGCGGGCGGAGACCCAGTACTTC

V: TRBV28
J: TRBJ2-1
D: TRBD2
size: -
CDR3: CASRSGSAGISYNEQFF
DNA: TGTGCCAGCAGGAGCGGGAGTGCCGGGATTTCCTACAATGAGCAGTTCTTC

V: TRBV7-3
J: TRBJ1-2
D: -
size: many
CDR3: CASSLAGEYGYTF
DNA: TGTGCCAGCAGCTTAGCAGGGGAGTATGGCTACACCTTC

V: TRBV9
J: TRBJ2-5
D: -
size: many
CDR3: CASSAGHSDQETQYF
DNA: TGTGCCAGCAGCGCCGGACACAGCGACCAAGAGACCCAGTACTTC

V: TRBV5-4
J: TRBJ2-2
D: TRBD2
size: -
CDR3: CASSQGLAGGPGTGELFF
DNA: TGTGCCAGCAGCCAGGGACTAGCGGGAGGGCCGGGCACCGGGGAGCTGTTTTTT

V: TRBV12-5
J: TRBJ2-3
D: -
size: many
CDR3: CASGQNTDTQYF
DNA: TGTGCTAGTGGCCAAAACACAGATACGCAGTATTTT

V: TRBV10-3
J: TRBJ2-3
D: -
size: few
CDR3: CAISATGVASSTDTQYF
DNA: TGTGCCATCAGTGCGACCGGGGTGGCCTCTAGCACAGATACGCAGTATTTT

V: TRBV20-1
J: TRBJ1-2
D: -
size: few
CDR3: CSARAGRYPYGYTF
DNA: TGCAGTGCTAGAGCCGGTCGGTATCCCTATGGCTACACCTTC

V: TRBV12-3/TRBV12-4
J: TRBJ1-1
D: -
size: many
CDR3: CASSLGAGWGEAFF
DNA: TGTGCCAGCAGCCTAGGGGCAGGGTGGGGTGAAGCTTTCTTT

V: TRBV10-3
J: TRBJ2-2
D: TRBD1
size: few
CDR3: CAIGGDRVAGELFF
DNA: TGTGCCATCGGGGGGGACAGGGTCGCCGGGGAGCTGTTTTTT

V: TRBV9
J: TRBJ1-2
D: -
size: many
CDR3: CASSVGGPYGYTF
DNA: TGTGCCAGCAGCGTTGGGGGCCCCTATGGCTACACCTTC

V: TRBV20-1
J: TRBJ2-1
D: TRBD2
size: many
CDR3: CSASNAGGGNEQFF
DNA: TGCAGTGCTAGCAATGCGGGAGGAGGCAATGAGCAGTTCTTC

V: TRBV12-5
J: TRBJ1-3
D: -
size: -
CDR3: CASGLESGQLLISGNTIYF
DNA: TGTGCTAGTGGTTTGGAATCCGGACAGCTACTTATCTCTGGAAACACCATATATTTT

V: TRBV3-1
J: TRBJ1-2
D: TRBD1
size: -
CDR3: CASSDWGQGDGYTF
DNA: TGTGCCAGCAGCGATTGGGGACAGGGGGACGGCTACACCTTC

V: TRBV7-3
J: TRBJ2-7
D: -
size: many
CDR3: CASSLVEGGEQYF
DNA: TGTGCCAGCAGCTTAGTGGAGGGCGGAGAGCAGTACTTC

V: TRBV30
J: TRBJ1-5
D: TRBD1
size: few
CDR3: CACDRDLGGNQPQHF
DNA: TGTGCCTGTGACAGGGACCTCGGGGGAAATCAGCCCCAGCATTTT

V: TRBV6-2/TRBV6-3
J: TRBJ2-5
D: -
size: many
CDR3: CASRRGTFSETQYF
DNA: TGTGCCAGCAGACGCGGGACTTTCTCCGAGACCCAGTACTTC

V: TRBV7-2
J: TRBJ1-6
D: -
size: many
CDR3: CASSLGWESSYNSPLHF
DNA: TGTGCCAGCAGCTTAGGGTGGGAGAGCTCCTATAATTCACCCCTCCACTTT

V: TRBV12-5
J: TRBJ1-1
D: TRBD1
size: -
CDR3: CASGLVRRGLLHLNTEAFF
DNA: TGTGCTAGTGGTTTGGTACGGAGGGGGCTACTCCACTTGAACACTGAAGCTTTCTTT

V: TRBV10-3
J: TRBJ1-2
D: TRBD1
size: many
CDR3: CAIRGDRQNYGYTF
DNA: TGTGCCATCAGGGGGGACAGGCAGAACTATGGCTACACCTTC

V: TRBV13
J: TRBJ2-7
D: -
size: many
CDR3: CASSRGGPYEQYF
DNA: TGTGCCAGCAGCCGAGGGGGGCCTTACGAGCAGTACTTC

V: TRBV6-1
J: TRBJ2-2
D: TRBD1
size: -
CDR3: CASGRQGAVTGELFF
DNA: TGTGCCAGCGGCAGACAGGGGGCGGTTACCGGGGAGCTGTTTTTT

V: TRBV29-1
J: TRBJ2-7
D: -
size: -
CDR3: CGARLSYEQYF
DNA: TGCGGCGCCAGGCTTTCCTACGAGCAGTACTTC

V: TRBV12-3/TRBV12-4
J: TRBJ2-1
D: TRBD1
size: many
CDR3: CASSLLRDSEQFF
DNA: TGTGCCAGCAGTCTCTTGAGGGACAGTGAGCAGTTCTTC

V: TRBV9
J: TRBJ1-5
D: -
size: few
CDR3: CASSVLAGEPQHF
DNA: TGTGCCAGCAGCGTACTCGCAGGGGAGCCCCAGCATTTT

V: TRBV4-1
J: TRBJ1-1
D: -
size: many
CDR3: CASSQDSVRNTEAFF
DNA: TGCGCCAGCAGCCAAGATTCAGTCAGGAACACTGAAGCTTTCTTT

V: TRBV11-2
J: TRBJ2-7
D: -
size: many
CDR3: CASSPPLRVDEQYF
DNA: TGTGCCAGCAGCCCCCCTCTCAGGGTCGACGAGCAGTACTTC

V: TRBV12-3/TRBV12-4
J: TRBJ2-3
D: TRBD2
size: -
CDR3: CASSSGTSGGNTDTQYF
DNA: TGTGCCAGCAGTTCTGGGACTAGCGGGGGGAACACAGATACGCAGTATTTT

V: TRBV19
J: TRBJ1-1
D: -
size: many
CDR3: CASSRGPNTEAFF
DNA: TGTGCCAGTAGCAGGGGTCCGAACACTGAAGCTTTCTTT

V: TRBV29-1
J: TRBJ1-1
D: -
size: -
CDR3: CSALGGTAEAFF
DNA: TGCAGCGCGCTGGGGGGGACGGCTGAAGCTTTCTTT